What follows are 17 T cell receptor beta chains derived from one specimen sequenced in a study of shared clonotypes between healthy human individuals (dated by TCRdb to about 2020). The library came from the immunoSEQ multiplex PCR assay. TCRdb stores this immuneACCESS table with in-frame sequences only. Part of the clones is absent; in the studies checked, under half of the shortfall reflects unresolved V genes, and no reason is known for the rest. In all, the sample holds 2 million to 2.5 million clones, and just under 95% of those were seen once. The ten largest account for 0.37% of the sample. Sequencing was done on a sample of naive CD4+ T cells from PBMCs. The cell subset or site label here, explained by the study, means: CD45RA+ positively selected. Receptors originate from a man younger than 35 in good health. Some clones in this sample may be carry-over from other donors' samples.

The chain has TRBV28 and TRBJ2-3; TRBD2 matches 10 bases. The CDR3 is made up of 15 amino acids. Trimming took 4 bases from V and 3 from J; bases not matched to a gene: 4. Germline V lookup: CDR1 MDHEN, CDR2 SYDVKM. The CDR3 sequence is CASSSSGSDTDTQYF. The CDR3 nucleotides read TGTGCCAGCAGTTCTAGCGGGAGTGATACAGATACGCAGTATTTT.

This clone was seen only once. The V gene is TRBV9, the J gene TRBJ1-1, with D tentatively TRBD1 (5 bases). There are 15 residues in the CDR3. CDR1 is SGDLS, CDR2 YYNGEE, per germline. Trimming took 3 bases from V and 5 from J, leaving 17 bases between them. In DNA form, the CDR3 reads TGTGCCAGCAGCGGGGGGTTAGGGCGAAGGACTGAAGCTTTCTTT. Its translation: CASSGGLGRRTEAFF.

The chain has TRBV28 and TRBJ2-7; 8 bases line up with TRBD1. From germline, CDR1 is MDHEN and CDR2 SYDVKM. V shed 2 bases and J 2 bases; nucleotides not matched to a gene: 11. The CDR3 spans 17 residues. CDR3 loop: CASSLPSWTGRPYEQYF. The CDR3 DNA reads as TGTGCCAGCAGTTTACCCTCCTGGACAGGGCGGCCCTACGAGCAGTACTTC.

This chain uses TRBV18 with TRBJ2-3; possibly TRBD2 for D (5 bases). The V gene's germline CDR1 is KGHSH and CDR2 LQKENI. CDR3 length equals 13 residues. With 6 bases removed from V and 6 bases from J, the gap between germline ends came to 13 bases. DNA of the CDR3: TGTGCCAGCTCGGGGATGGGAGTGGATACGCAGTATTTT. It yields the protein CASSGMGVDTQYF.

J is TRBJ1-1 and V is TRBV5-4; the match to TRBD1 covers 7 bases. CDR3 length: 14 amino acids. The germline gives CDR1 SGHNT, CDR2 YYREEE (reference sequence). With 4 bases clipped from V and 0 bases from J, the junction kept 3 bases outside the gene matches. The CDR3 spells CASSKGQMNTEAFF. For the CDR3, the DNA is TGTGCCAGCAGCAAGGGACAGATGAACACTGAAGCTTTCTTT. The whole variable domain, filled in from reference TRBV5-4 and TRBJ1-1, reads ETGVTQSPTHLIKTRGQQVTLRCSSQSGHNTVSWYQQALGQGPQFIFQYYREEENGRGNFPPRFSGLQFPNYSSELNVNALELDDSALYLCASSKGQMNTEAFFGQGTRLTVV.

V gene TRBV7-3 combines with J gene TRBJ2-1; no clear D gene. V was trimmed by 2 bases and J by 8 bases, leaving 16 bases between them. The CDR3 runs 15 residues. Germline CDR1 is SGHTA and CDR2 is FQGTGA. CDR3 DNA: TGTGCCAGCAGCTTAGACGGGCGGAAAGGAGATGAGCAGTTCTTC. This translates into CASSLDGRKGDEQFF.

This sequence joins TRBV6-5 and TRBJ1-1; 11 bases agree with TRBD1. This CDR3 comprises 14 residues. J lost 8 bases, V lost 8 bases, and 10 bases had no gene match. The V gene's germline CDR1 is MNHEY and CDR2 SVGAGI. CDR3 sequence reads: CASLTGTGGSEAFF. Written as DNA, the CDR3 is TGTGCCAGCCTTACCGGGACAGGGGGATCCGAAGCTTTCTTT.

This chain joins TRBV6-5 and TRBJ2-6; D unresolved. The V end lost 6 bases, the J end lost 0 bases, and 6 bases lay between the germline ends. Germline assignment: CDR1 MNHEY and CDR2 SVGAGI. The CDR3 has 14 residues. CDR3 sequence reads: CASSLTSGANVLTF. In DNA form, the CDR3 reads TGTGCCAGCAGCTTGACCTCTGGGGCCAACGTCCTGACTTTC.

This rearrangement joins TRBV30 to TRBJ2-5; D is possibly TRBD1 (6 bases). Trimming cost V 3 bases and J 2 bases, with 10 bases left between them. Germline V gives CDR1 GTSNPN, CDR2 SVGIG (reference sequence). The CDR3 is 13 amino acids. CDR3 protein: CAWSGQIQETQYF. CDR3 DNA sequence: TGTGCCTGGAGCGGACAGATTCAAGAGACCCAGTACTTC.

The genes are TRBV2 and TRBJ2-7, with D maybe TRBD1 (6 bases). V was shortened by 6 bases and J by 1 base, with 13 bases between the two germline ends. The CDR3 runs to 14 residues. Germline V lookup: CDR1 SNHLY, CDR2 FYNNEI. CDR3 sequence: CASSVDRLSYEQYF. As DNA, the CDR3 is TGTGCCAGCAGCGTAGACAGGTTATCCTACGAGCAGTACTTC.

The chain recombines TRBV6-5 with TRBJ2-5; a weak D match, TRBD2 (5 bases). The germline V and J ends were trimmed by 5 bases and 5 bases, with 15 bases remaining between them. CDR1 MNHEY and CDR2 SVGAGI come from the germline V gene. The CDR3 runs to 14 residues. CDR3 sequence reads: CASSPTLGGETQYF. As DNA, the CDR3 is TGTGCCAGCAGTCCTACTCTCGGCGGGGAGACCCAGTACTTC.

CDR3 protein: CASSLLAIGGYTF. The CDR3 nucleotides are TGTGCCAGCAGCCTACTTGCAATTGGCGGCTACACCTTC. The chain carries TRBV6-5 and TRBJ1-2, with no clear D. Germline assignment: CDR1 MNHEY and CDR2 SVGAGI. The CDR3 sequence is 13 residues long. Trimming cost V 6 bases and J 8 bases, with 16 bases left between them.

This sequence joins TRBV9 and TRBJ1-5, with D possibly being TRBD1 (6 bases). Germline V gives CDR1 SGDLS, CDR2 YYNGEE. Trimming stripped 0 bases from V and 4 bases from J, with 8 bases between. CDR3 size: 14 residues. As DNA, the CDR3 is TGTGCCAGCAGCGTAGGACAGGCTAATCAGCCCCAGCATTTT. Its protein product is CASSVGQANQPQHF.

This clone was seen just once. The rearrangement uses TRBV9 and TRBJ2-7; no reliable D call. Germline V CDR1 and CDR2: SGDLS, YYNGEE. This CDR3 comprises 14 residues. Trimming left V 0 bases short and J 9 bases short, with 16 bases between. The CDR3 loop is CASSVGGPATLQYF. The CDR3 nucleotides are TGTGCCAGCAGCGTAGGCGGTCCTGCTACGTTGCAGTACTTC. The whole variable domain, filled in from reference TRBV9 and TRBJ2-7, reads DSGVTQTPKHLITATGQRVTLRCSPRSGDLSVYWYQQSLDQGLQFLIQYYNGEERAKGNILERFSAQQFPDLHSELNLSSLELGDSALYFCASSVGGPATLQYFGPGTRLTVT.

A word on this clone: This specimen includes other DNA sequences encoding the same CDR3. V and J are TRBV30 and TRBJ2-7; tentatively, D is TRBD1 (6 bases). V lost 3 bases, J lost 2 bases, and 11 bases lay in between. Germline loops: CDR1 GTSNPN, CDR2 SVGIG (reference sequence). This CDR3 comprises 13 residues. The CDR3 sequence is CAWSEDRAYEQYF. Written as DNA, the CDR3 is TGTGCCTGGAGCGAGGACAGAGCCTACGAGCAGTACTTC.

The CDR3 protein is CASSLFRGRDPQYF. The CDR3 nucleotides are TGTGCCAGCAGCCTGTTTAGGGGTCGTGATCCCCAGTACTTC. The chain joins TRBV11-2 to TRBJ2-5; TRBD1 is a possible D gene (5 bases). V was trimmed by 5 bases and J by 9 bases, leaving 19 bases between them. From germline, CDR1 is SGHAT and CDR2 FQNNGV. The CDR3 has 14 residues.

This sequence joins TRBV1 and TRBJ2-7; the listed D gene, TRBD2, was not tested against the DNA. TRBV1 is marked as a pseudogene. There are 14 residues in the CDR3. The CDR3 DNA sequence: TGCACCAGCAGCTTACTAGCGGTGGGCTACGAGCAGTACTTC. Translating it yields CTSSLLAVGYEQYF.